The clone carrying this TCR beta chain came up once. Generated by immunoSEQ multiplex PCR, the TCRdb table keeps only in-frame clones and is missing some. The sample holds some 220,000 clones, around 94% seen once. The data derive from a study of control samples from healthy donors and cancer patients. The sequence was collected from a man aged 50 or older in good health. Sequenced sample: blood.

The CDR3 loop is CASSLYLTGGGDEQYF. The CDR3, as DNA: TGTGCCAGCAGCTTATATCTTACAGGGGGAGGAGACGAGCAGTACTTC. This chain uses TRBV11-2 with TRBJ2-7, with 8 positions matching TRBD1. The CDR3 extends over 16 amino acids. Germline V gene sequence: CDR1 SGHAT, CDR2 FQNNGV. V dropped 2 bases and J dropped 5; count of bases not matched to a gene: 11.